This T cell receptor beta chain came from a study of control samples from healthy donors and cancer patients. V shed 0 bases and J shed 4 bases, with 17 bases lying between them. The CDR3 loop spans 17 amino acids. CDR1 is SEHNR and CDR2 is FQNEAQ in the germline V gene (reference sequence). The method was immunoSEQ multiplex PCR; TCRdb's version includes in-frame clones alone and lacks a portion of them. The profile shows roughly 120,000 clones, about 95% of them singletons. The V and J genes are TRBV7-9 and TRBJ2-3; weak D call: TRBD2 (6 bases). Sequenced material: blood. The receptor was derived from a man aged 30-40 years in good health. As DNA, the CDR3 is TGTGCCAGCAGCTTAGCGAAAGGGACGGAGGGAGCAGATACGCAGTATTTT. This translates into CASSLAKGTEGADTQYF.